The 20 T cell receptor beta chains below come from one sample, sequenced in a study of T cells after yellow fever vaccination (dated by TCRdb to the late 2010s). The library was prepared using 5' RACE. For sequencing, an Illumina HiSeq 2500 was employed. TCRdb redid the processing of the public reads, applying fastp at Q25 and MiXCR, and retained in-frame beta chains. For every CDR3 protein sequence, its rows merge into one entry that carries the most common genes and DNA. The sample table contains hundreds of thousands of distinct CDR3 sequences; only one count was recorded for 9% to 15% of them. Of the sample, about 15% is held by the ten largest clones. The label giving this sample's treatment or condition can be read as: live attenuated yellow fever vaccine strain. The sequences come from PBMCs, collected on the day of the yellow fever booster vaccination. Every receptor here comes from a man aged 30-40 years who received the YFV17D yellow fever vaccine.

This clonotype has only a few counts. The CDR3, as DNA: TGCGCCAGCAGCTTGGTGCCACCGCCTCTGGAGACCCAGTACTTC. It translates to CASSLVPPPLETQYF. This chain uses TRBV5-1 with TRBJ2-5; D unresolved. CDR1 and CDR2 (germline): SGHRS, YFSETQ. Between the trimmed V and J ends, which lost 0 bases and 5 bases, there was a span of 14 bases. The CDR3 runs to 15 residues.

The gene calls are TRBV6-1 and TRBJ2-1; D is ambiguous. Between the trimmed V and J ends, which lost 7 bases and 0 bases, there was a span of 10 bases. This CDR3 has 14 amino acids. Germline CDR1 is MNHNS and CDR2 is SASEGT. The CDR3 nucleotides read TGTGCCAGCACGGCGTTTAGCTCCTACAATGAGCAGTTCTTC. Translation gives CASTAFSSYNEQFF.

This clonotype has more than one count but fewer than ten. The chain joins TRBV5-1 to TRBJ2-2, with no clear D. Looked up from germline, CDR1 is SGHRS and CDR2 is YFSETQ. The V end was cut by 6 bases, the J end by 1 base, with 7 bases between. This CDR3 spans 13 amino acids. CDR3 loop: CASTTENTGELFF. In DNA form, the CDR3 reads TGCGCCAGCACGACGGAGAACACCGGGGAGCTGTTTTTT.

At least ten counts were recorded for this clonotype. The CDR3 region has the DNA TGTGCCAGCAGCCAGGCACTAGCGGAGACCCAGTACTTC. Protein product: CASSQALAETQYF. The V gene is TRBV3-1, the J gene TRBJ2-5; 7 nucleotides line up with TRBD2. V was pared by 3 bases and J by 5 bases, with 3 bases of the junction left unmatched. This CDR3 contains 13 residues. Germline V gene lookup returns CDR1 LGHDT and CDR2 YNNKEL (reference sequence).

The chain joins TRBV6-1 to TRBJ2-2; 7 bases match TRBD1. Trimming cost V 7 bases and J 4 bases; bases outside gene matches: 9. CDR3 size: 15 residues. Per the germline V gene, CDR1 is MNHNS and CDR2 is SASEGT. This chain's CDR3 is CASTHKGAGTGELFF. DNA of the CDR3: TGTGCCAGCACCCACAAGGGGGCGGGCACCGGGGAGCTGTTTTTT.

This chain uses TRBV6-2 or TRBV6-3 with TRBJ2-7; D could derive from TRBD1 or TRBD2 (5 bases each). V dropped 5 bases and J dropped 5 bases, with 10 bases sitting between them. This CDR3 region has 12 residues. Germline V gene lookup returns CDR1 MNHEY and CDR2 SVGEGT. For the CDR3, the DNA is TGTGCCAGCAGTCAAACGGGACACGAGCAGTACTTC. Its protein is CASSQTGHEQYF.

The table lists this clonotype with a few counts. This chain uses TRBV12-3 or TRBV12-4 with TRBJ2-4, with 10 bases lining up with TRBD2. CDR3 length: 17 amino acids. V was clipped by 6 bases and J by 1 base; unmatched bases: 9. In DNA form, the CDR3 reads TGTGCCAGCAGCCCTAGCGGGAGTATGATGGCCAAAAACATTCAGTACTTC. Protein: CASSPSGSMMAKNIQYF.

This clonotype was seen more than once but under ten times. The J gene is TRBJ1-1, the V gene TRBV10-3, with 8 nucleotides matching TRBD1. Germline CDR1 reads ENHRY; CDR2 reads SYGVKD. V shed 7 bases and J 1 base; nucleotides not matched to a gene: 8. CDR3 size: 15 residues. The chain's CDR3 is CAIMAHGQGNTEAFF. DNA of the CDR3: TGTGCCATCATGGCCCACGGACAGGGGAACACTGAAGCTTTCTTT.

V usage is TRBV7-3 and J usage is TRBJ2-1, with 7 bases fitting TRBD2. Unmatched junction bases numbered 3, after V lost 5 bases and J lost 5 bases. CDR3 length: 13 amino acids. Germline CDR1 reads SGHTA; CDR2 reads FQGTGA. The CDR3 DNA follows: TGTGCCAGCAGCCAGACTAGCAACAATGAGCAGTTCTTC. It encodes CASSQTSNNEQFF.

This clonotype was seen a handful of times. The CDR3 bases are TGCGCCAGCAGGTTTCGGACAGGGGGCAATTCACCCCTCCACTTT. This sequence encodes CASRFRTGGNSPLHF. The chain carries TRBV5-1 and TRBJ1-6; 11 positions match TRBD1. Germline CDR1 is SGHRS and CDR2 is YFSETQ. CDR3 length: 15 amino acids. Germline trimming cut 5 bases from V and 7 bases from J; bases unmatched to any gene: 5.

The V call is TRBV5-1, the J call TRBJ1-5; D gene ambiguous. Trimming removed 0 bases from V and 6 bases from J, with 10 bases in between. Germline CDR1 is SGHRS and CDR2 is YFSETQ. The CDR3 length is 14 residues. CDR3 sequence: CASSLDREGQPQHF. CDR3 in DNA: TGCGCCAGCAGCTTGGATAGGGAAGGTCAGCCCCAGCATTTT.

The chain links TRBV27 to TRBJ2-2; D assignment may be TRBD1 or TRBD2 (6 bases each). CDR1 and CDR2 (germline): MNHEY, SMNVEV (reference sequence). CDR3 size: 16 residues. Trimming cost V 3 bases and J 6 bases, with 17 bases left between them. The CDR3 region has the DNA TGTGCCAGCAGTTTCGGGGGCCAGATAGTCGCCGGGGAGCTGTTTTTT. This translates into CASSFGGQIVAGELFF.

The rearrangement joins TRBV20-1 to TRBJ1-3, with TRBD1 as a possible D gene (6 bases). In germline, CDR1 is DFQATT, CDR2 SNEGSKA (reference sequence). The CDR3 loop spans 15 amino acids. With 0 bases removed from V and 4 bases from J, the gap between germline ends came to 13 bases. The CDR3, as DNA: TGCAGTGCTAGAGACTCAAGGACAGCCGGAAACACCATATATTTT. It codes for CSARDSRTAGNTIYF.

In its sample, this clonotype was seen a few times. The J gene is TRBJ2-1, the V gene TRBV5-4; 8 bases match TRBD2. Germline V gene sequence: CDR1 SGHNT, CDR2 YYREEE (reference sequence). This CDR3 spans 15 amino acids. J gave up 8 bases and V 0 bases, and 7 bases lay outside the gene matches. This CDR3 is CASSLAGRASHEQFF. The CDR3 DNA reads as TGTGCCAGCAGCTTGGCCGGGAGGGCCAGCCATGAGCAGTTCTTC.

This clonotype was detected a few times. The chain couples TRBV3-1 to TRBJ2-7, with D perhaps matching TRBD1 or TRBD2 (5 bases each). Germline CDR1 LGHDT, CDR2 YNNKEL (reference sequence). This CDR3 comprises 15 residues. Trimming stripped 1 base from V and 2 bases from J, with 12 bases between. CDR3 DNA sequence: TGTGCCAGCAGCCAAGTTGGGGGTCCCACCTACGAGCAGTACTTC. This gives the protein CASSQVGGPTYEQYF.

This clonotype occurred a few times. V and J are TRBV29-1 and TRBJ2-7; the D gene is possibly TRBD1 (5 bases). The CDR3 loop spans 15 amino acids. The V and J ends lost 0 bases and 2 bases respectively, with 14 bases between them. Germline V lookup: CDR1 SQVTM, CDR2 ANQGSEA. CDR3 sequence: CSVEDGRERPYEQYF. CDR3 nucleotide sequence: TGCAGCGTTGAAGATGGCAGGGAACGGCCCTACGAGCAGTACTTC.

This clonotype showed up just a few times. This chain uses TRBV6-1 with TRBJ2-7; the match to TRBD2 covers 9 bases. The trim removed 5 bases at V and 7 bases at J, leaving 15 bases unmatched. The CDR3 sequence is 16 residues long. Per germline, CDR1 MNHNS and CDR2 SASEGT. As DNA, the CDR3 is TGTGCCAGCAGTAGGAGTGGGCTAGCGGGACCAGTTGAGCAGTACTTC. Translating it yields CASSRSGLAGPVEQYF.

The chain has TRBV27 and TRBJ2-5, with D hard to call. This CDR3 has 11 amino acids. Germline CDR1 MNHEY, CDR2 SMNVEV (reference sequence). Trimming pared 7 bases from V and 4 bases from J, leaving 7 bases between. This CDR3 reads CASKLGETQYF. Here the CDR3 DNA reads TGTGCCAGCAAGTTGGGAGAGACCCAGTACTTC.

This clonotype was counted a few times. J is TRBJ2-2 and V is TRBV25-1; D remains unclear. Trimming removed 4 bases at V and 9 bases at J, with 6 bases between. The CDR3 is 11 amino acids. In germline, CDR1 is MGHDK, CDR2 SYGVNS. CDR3 protein: CASSGAWELFF. CDR3 sequence (DNA): TGTGCCAGCAGTGGGGCCTGGGAGCTGTTTTTT.

This clonotype was observed a handful of times. The chain is built from TRBV20-1 and TRBJ2-1, with a weak D call TRBD2 (6 bases). V dropped 3 bases and J dropped 9 bases, with 12 bases sitting between them. From germline, CDR1 is DFQATT and CDR2 SNEGSKA (reference sequence). The CDR3 is 12 residues long. CDR3 sequence (DNA): TGCAGTGCTAGTAATGACGGGGGTGAGCAGTTCTTC. This translates into CSASNDGGEQFF.